Shown below are 18 T cell receptor beta chains from a single sample sequenced in a study of T cell repertoires in cytomegalovirus infection. TCRdb re-called the reads through MiXCR, storing one row per CDR3 protein. Found here are approximately 730,000 distinct CDR3 sequences, approximately 33% of them singletons; the top ten hold 18%. Their cognate antigens are unknown. Sequencing used cultured PBMCs, obtained from culture after CMV antigen stimulation. The receptors derive from a human donor in good health (CMV status not recorded). Some clones in this sample may be carry-over from other donors' samples.

The chain couples TRBV29-1 to TRBJ1-3; 9 nucleotides align to TRBD1. CDR3 length: 13 residues. V dropped 6 bases and J dropped 8; count of bases not matched to a gene: 8. Germline V lookup: CDR1 SQVTM, CDR2 ANQGSEA. In DNA form, the CDR3 reads TGCAGCGTGCCCGGGACAGGGTTTGACACCATATATTTT. This codes for CSVPGTGFDTIYF.

In this sample, this clonotype turned up many times. The V gene is TRBV7-2, the J gene TRBJ1-2, with unresolved D. Germline lookup yields CDR1 SGHTA and CDR2 FQGNSA. The CDR3 runs 13 residues. Deletions cut 3 bases from V and 8 bases from J, with 13 bases between. The CDR3 reads CASSFGRSSGYTF. CDR3 sequence (DNA): TGTGCCAGCAGCTTTGGGAGATCTTCCGGCTACACCTTC.

This clonotype was recorded once. V usage is TRBV20-1 and J usage is TRBJ1-3; D uncertain. The CDR3 runs 11 residues. The germline V gene has CDR1 DFQATT and CDR2 SNEGSKA (reference sequence). CDR3: CSTQAGNTIYF. The CDR3 nucleotides read TGCAGCACTCAGGCAGGAAACACCATATATTTT.

The V call is TRBV29-1, the J call TRBJ1-4; D gene uncertain. V lost 2 bases to trimming and J lost 12 bases, with 13 bases between them. The CDR3 runs to 12 residues. Per the germline V gene, CDR1 is SQVTM and CDR2 is ANQGSEA. CDR3 amino acids: CSVELLRGELFF. The DNA of the CDR3 is TGCAGCGTTGAACTGCTCCGTGGGGAACTGTTTTTT.

This clonotype was detected a few times. The chain carries TRBV7-7 and TRBJ2-3; TRBD2 agrees at 13 bases. Germline V gene lookup returns CDR1 SSHAT and CDR2 FNYEAQ (reference sequence). The CDR3 runs to 17 residues. The junction had 6 bases not matched to a gene; V was cut back by 2 bases and J by 4 bases. CDR3 in amino acids: CASSLNPGLAGSDTQYF. CDR3 DNA: TGTGCCAGCAGCTTAAATCCGGGACTAGCGGGATCAGATACGCAGTATTTT. Combining the CDR3 with reference TRBV7-7 and TRBJ2-3 gives the whole variable domain GAGVSQSPRYKVTKRGQDVTLRCDPISSHATLYWYQQALGQGPEFLTYFNYEAQPDKSGLPSDRFSAERPEGSISTLTIQRTEQRDSAMYRCASSLNPGLAGSDTQYFGPGTRLTVL.

V and J are TRBV5-6 and TRBJ1-1; D remains unclear. Trimming removed 3 bases from V and 6 bases from J, with 12 bases in between. The CDR3 spans 13 residues. The germline V gene has CDR1 SGHDT and CDR2 YYEEEE. The CDR3 bases are TGTGCCAGCAGCTCAGACGTGGCTCCTGAAGCTTTCTTT. This translates into CASSSDVAPEAFF.

This clonotype was detected once. The chain links TRBV7-2 to TRBJ2-5; D gene unclear. Trimming stripped 5 bases from V and 7 bases from J, with 11 bases between. The CDR3 is 12 residues long. Looked up from germline, CDR1 is SGHTA and CDR2 is FQGNSA. The CDR3, as DNA: TGTGCCAGCAGCCCGCCCCTAGGGACCCAGTACTTC. It specifies CASSPPLGTQYF.

The rearrangement links TRBV7-6 to TRBJ2-7, with TRBD2 matching over 12 bases. This CDR3 region has 14 residues. V trimming: 7 bases; J trimming: 3 bases; junction bases outside the gene matches: 4. Germline V gives CDR1 SGHVS, CDR2 FNYEAQ. The CDR3 DNA is TGTGCCAGCACCCTAGCGGGAGGGAGCTACGAGCAGTACTTC. This codes for CASTLAGGSYEQYF.

The sample holds a few counts of this clonotype. The chain carries TRBV20-1 and TRBJ2-5, with 8 positions matching TRBD2. The CDR3 length is 15 residues. V lost 5 bases and J lost 5; bases outside the gene matches: 13. The V gene's germline CDR1 is DFQATT and CDR2 SNEGSKA (reference sequence). The chain's CDR3 is CSAGPFSRGGETQYF. In DNA, the CDR3 is TGCAGTGCTGGGCCCTTTAGCCGGGGGGGGGAGACCCAGTACTTC.

There are a few counts of this clonotype. This sequence joins TRBV12-3 or TRBV12-4 and TRBJ1-6; D gene ambiguous. Trimming cost V 3 bases and J 4 bases, with 4 bases left between them. The CDR3 contains 13 residues. This CDR3 is CASSFRYNSPLHF. Here the CDR3 DNA reads TGTGCCAGCAGTTTTCGGTATAATTCACCCCTCCACTTT.

This clonotype has just a few counts. The V call is TRBV7-2, the J call TRBJ2-1; TRBD2 matches 13 bases. V trimming: 8 bases; J trimming: 9 bases; junction bases outside the gene matches: 7. Germline V CDR1 and CDR2: SGHTA, FQGNSA. The CDR3 is made up of 14 amino acids. The CDR3: CASQGLAGEFEQFF. CDR3 coding DNA: TGTGCCAGCCAAGGACTAGCGGGAGAATTTGAGCAGTTCTTC.

This clonotype has a handful of counts. The chain joins TRBV12-3 or TRBV12-4 to TRBJ2-1, with TRBD2 matching over 12 bases. Trimming removed 3 bases from V and 6 bases from J; junction bases left unmatched: 18. The CDR3 covers 20 residues. The CDR3 loop reads CASSFPGLLAGGPAINEQFF. CDR3 bases: TGTGCCAGCAGTTTCCCGGGGCTACTAGCGGGGGGACCAGCCATCAATGAGCAGTTCTTC.

In this sample, this clonotype turned up a few times. V usage is TRBV7-8 and J usage is TRBJ2-7; no firm D call. The V end lost 4 bases, the J end lost 3 bases, and 13 bases lay between the germline ends. The CDR3 contains 14 residues. Germline values: CDR1 SGHVS, CDR2 FQNEAQ. The CDR3 bases are TGTGCCAGCAGCTACGGAGAGGCCCGCTACGAGCAGTACTTC. Translating gives CASSYGEARYEQYF.

This clonotype has a handful of counts. The V call is TRBV11-2, the J call TRBJ2-7; D is possibly TRBD1 or TRBD2 (5 bases each). Germline loops: CDR1 SGHAT, CDR2 FQNNGV. Trimming cost V 5 bases and J 3 bases, with 32 bases left between them. The CDR3 covers 20 residues. CDR3 protein: CASSTLKTRQTQGPRYEQYF. The CDR3 DNA reads as TGTGCCAGCAGCACTCTTAAAACCCGACAGACGCAGGGACCTCGCTACGAGCAGTACTTC.

The chain has TRBV6-8 and TRBJ1-1; D not certain. This CDR3 contains 14 residues. With 9 bases removed from V and 0 bases from J, the gap between germline ends came to 14 bases. The germline gives CDR1 MNHGY, CDR2 SAAAGT. CDR3 protein: CASNVRQLNTEAFF. CDR3 nucleotides: TGTGCCAGTAATGTACGACAACTGAACACTGAAGCTTTCTTT.

Notes on this clonotype: A junction boundary mismatches the germline segment, possibly from a read error. The V gene is TRBV28, the J gene TRBJ2-5; weak D call: TRBD2 (6 bases). The CDR3 has 13 amino acids. CDR1 is MDHEN and CDR2 is SYDVKM in the germline V gene. The CDR3 is CAALGAGQETQNF. Here the CDR3 DNA reads TGTGCCGCACTTGGGGCGGGGCAAGAGACCCAGAACTTC. The entire variable domain, with the rest obtained from reference TRBV28 and TRBJ2-5, is as follows: DVKVTQSSRYLVKRTGEKVFLECVQDMDHENMFWYRQDPGLGLRLIYFSYDVKMKEKGDIPEGYSVSREKKERFSLILESASTNQTSMYLCAALGAGQETQNFGPGTRLLVL.

This chain links TRBV7-2 with TRBJ2-1; D might be TRBD1 or TRBD2, each matching 6 bases. The CDR3 loop spans 15 amino acids. The ends were cut back, 5 bases at V and 6 bases at J, with 17 bases in the middle. Germline V gene data show CDR1 as SGHTA and CDR2 as FQGNSA. CDR3 residues: CASSLTSLGGNEQFF. CDR3 DNA: TGTGCCAGCAGCCTAACTAGCTTAGGGGGCAATGAGCAGTTCTTC.

The rearrangement uses TRBV7-6 and TRBJ2-3, with D unclear. The CDR3 is made up of 14 amino acids. The V end lost 4 bases, the J end lost 2 bases, and 10 bases lay between the germline ends. Germline loops: CDR1 SGHVS, CDR2 FNYEAQ. The CDR3 coding sequence is TGTGCCAGCAGCTCGGGCAGTAACACAGATACGCAGTATTTT. This translates into CASSSGSNTDTQYF.